The 31 T cell receptor beta chains below were found in one sample sequenced in a study of T cell responses to AZD1222 COVID-19 vaccine. The data were produced by immunoSEQ multiplex PCR, yet TCRdb's version contains in-frame clones alone and is incomplete. The sample contains about 92,000 clones, roughly 90% of which appear only once. Sample: peripheral blood, taken on day 0 of AZD1222 vaccination. Source of these receptors: an adult in good health.

The chain uses TRBV6-5 and TRBJ1-3; D call uncertain. Trimming took 6 bases from V and 2 from J, leaving 14 bases between them. The germline CDR1 and CDR2 sequences are MNHEY and SVGAGI. This CDR3 contains 15 residues. As DNA, the CDR3 is TGTGCCAGCAGGGTACTAGGAACGACTGGAAACACCATATATTTT. It yields the protein CASRVLGTTGNTIYF.

This sequence joins TRBV7-9 and TRBJ1-4, with D tentatively TRBD1 (5 bases). CDR1 and CDR2 (germline): SEHNR, FQNEAQ (reference sequence). There are 13 residues in the CDR3. The V end lost 3 bases, the J end lost 8 bases, and 10 bases lay between the germline ends. The DNA for the CDR3 is TGTGCCAGCAGCTTCGGGGGTAGGGAAAAACTGTTTTTT. It specifies CASSFGGREKLFF.

The chain employs TRBV5-1 and TRBJ2-2; 8 bases fit TRBD1. With V trimmed by 4 bases and J by 8 bases, 7 bases remained unmatched. Germline assignment: CDR1 SGHRS and CDR2 YFSETQ. There are 14 residues in the CDR3. CDR3 nucleotide sequence: TGCGCCAGCAGCCCGGACAGGGAATCTGGGGAGCTGTTTTTT. Its protein is CASSPDRESGELFF.

To note about this clone: The same CDR3 also results from other DNA sequences found in this sample. The V call is TRBV4-3, the J call TRBJ1-5; no clear D. This CDR3 has 13 residues. CDR1 and CDR2 from the germline V gene are LGHNA and YSLEER. V was shortened by 0 bases and J by 6 bases, with 6 bases between the two germline ends. CDR3 region: CASSQDRGQPQHF. CDR3 nucleotide sequence: TGCGCCAGCAGCCAAGATCGAGGTCAGCCCCAGCATTTT.

The rearrangement joins TRBV28 to TRBJ1-5; no definite D call. The CDR3 length is 13 residues. V was cut by 6 bases and J by 2 bases, with 8 bases left in between. In germline, CDR1 is MDHEN, CDR2 SYDVKM. In nucleotides, the CDR3 is TGTGCCAGCAGGCGTCCTGGCAATCAGCCCCAGCATTTT. Protein: CASRRPGNQPQHF.

The chain is built from TRBV28 and TRBJ1-1, with D tentatively TRBD1 (6 bases). This CDR3 comprises 13 residues. CDR1 and CDR2 from the germline V gene are MDHEN and SYDVKM. V was cut by 6 bases and J by 0 bases, with 8 bases left in between. CDR3 in DNA: TGTGCCAGCAGCCGACAGGTGAACACTGAAGCTTTCTTT. Encoded protein: CASSRQVNTEAFF. Complete variable domain (other parts from reference TRBV28 and TRBJ1-1): DVKVTQSSRYLVKRTGEKVFLECVQDMDHENMFWYRQDPGLGLRLIYFSYDVKMKEKGDIPEGYSVSREKKERFSLILESASTNQTSMYLCASSRQVNTEAFFGQGTRLTVV.

This chain uses TRBV27 with TRBJ1-5; D call uncertain. This CDR3 has 14 residues. Germline V lookup: CDR1 MNHEY, CDR2 SMNVEV (reference sequence). Trimming took 7 bases from V and 0 from J, leaving 10 bases between them. This chain's CDR3 is CASKGGYSNQPQHF. CDR3 in DNA: TGTGCCAGCAAGGGAGGGTATAGCAATCAGCCCCAGCATTTT.

A word on this clone: Germline and junction disagree at one end, which may indicate a read error. The chain is built from TRBV7-7 and TRBJ2-7; 7 nucleotides align to TRBD1. Germline V gene sequence: CDR1 SSHAT, CDR2 FNYEAQ (reference sequence). The CDR3 length is 15 residues. Here the CDR3 reads CASSLSTGSIGEQYF. CDR3 DNA: TGTGCTAGCAGTTTGTCGACAGGGAGTATCGGGGAGCAGTACTTC.

The V call is TRBV9, the J call TRBJ2-7, with 8 bases lining up with TRBD2. The CDR3 totals 16 residues. Trimming removed 0 bases from V and 3 bases from J; junction bases left unmatched: 8. Germline loops: CDR1 SGDLS, CDR2 YYNGEE. This chain's CDR3 is CASSVGRSGGVYEQYF. The CDR3 DNA reads TGTGCCAGCAGCGTAGGCCGGAGCGGGGGAGTCTACGAGCAGTACTTC.

This clone was observed a single time. The chain has TRBV29-1 and TRBJ1-1, with D uncertain. The CDR3 length is 11 residues. Germline assignment: CDR1 SQVTM and CDR2 ANQGSEA. With 3 bases removed from V and 1 base from J, the gap between germline ends came to 3 bases. The DNA for the CDR3 is TGCAGCGTTGACAGGAACACTGAAGCTTTCTTT. Translated: CSVDRNTEAFF.

The rearrangement joins TRBV7-9 to TRBJ1-1; 7 bases map to TRBD1. V trimming: 5 bases; J trimming: 2 bases; junction bases outside the gene matches: 5. Germline loops: CDR1 SEHNR, CDR2 FQNEAQ (reference sequence). The CDR3 consists of 14 residues. The CDR3 reads CASSRQGPNTEAFF. The CDR3 nucleotides are TGTGCCAGCAGCCGACAGGGCCCTAACACTGAAGCTTTCTTT.

The DNA for the CDR3 is TGTGCCAGCTCACCGGACACTTTGAACACCGGGGAGCTGTTTTTT. It yields the protein CASSPDTLNTGELFF. The J gene is TRBJ2-2, the V gene TRBV18; a possible D gene is TRBD1 (5 bases). With 3 bases removed from V and 1 base from J, the gap between germline ends came to 9 bases. CDR3 length equals 15 residues. The germline gives CDR1 KGHSH, CDR2 LQKENI.

The chain carries TRBV19 and TRBJ1-4; 9 nucleotides agree with TRBD1. The ends lost 4 bases at V and 8 bases at J; junction bases unmatched: 8. Germline V gives CDR1 LNHDA, CDR2 SQIVND (reference sequence). CDR3 length equals 15 residues. The CDR3 spells CASSKPGTGNEKLFF. The CDR3 nucleotides are TGTGCCAGTAGTAAGCCCGGGACAGGGAACGAAAAACTGTTTTTT.

The genes are TRBV12-3 or TRBV12-4 and TRBJ2-7; TRBD2 might be the D (5 bases). Trimming cost V 5 bases and J 7 bases, with 9 bases left between them. The CDR3 covers 11 residues. The CDR3 loop reads CASSVTGEQYF. CDR3 nucleotides: TGTGCCAGCAGTGTCACGGGAGAGCAGTACTTC.

The genes are TRBV9 and TRBJ2-1; D is undetermined. Between the trimmed V and J ends, which lost 0 bases and 4 bases, there was a span of 8 bases. Per germline, CDR1 SGDLS and CDR2 YYNGEE. This CDR3 has 14 residues. The CDR3 region is CASSVADRYNEQFF. CDR3 coding DNA: TGTGCCAGCAGCGTAGCTGACCGTTACAATGAGCAGTTCTTC.

This chain uses TRBV9 with TRBJ2-2, with 8 bases identical to TRBD2. The CDR3 is made up of 21 amino acids. The trim removed 3 bases at V and 0 bases at J, leaving 19 bases unmatched. CDR1 is SGDLS, CDR2 YYNGEE, per germline. CDR3 bases: TGTGCCAGCAGCGCCCGATATACGGGGGGGAACCCGTTCGCGAACACCGGGGAGCTGTTTTTT. This sequence encodes CASSARYTGGNPFANTGELFF. The variable domain in full, with the rest retrieved from reference TRBV9 and TRBJ2-2, is DSGVTQTPKHLITATGQRVTLRCSPRSGDLSVYWYQQSLDQGLQFLIQYYNGEERAKGNILERFSAQQFPDLHSELNLSSLELGDSALYFCASSARYTGGNPFANTGELFFGEGSRLTVL.

This clone was recorded only once. The chain couples TRBV5-4 to TRBJ2-1; 14 nucleotides match TRBD2. Germline CDR1 reads SGHNT; CDR2 reads YYREEE (reference sequence). The CDR3 totals 15 residues. Trimming took 4 bases from V and 7 from J; bases not matched to a gene: 4. The CDR3 reads CASSRTSGGQNEQFF. DNA of the CDR3: TGTGCCAGCAGCCGGACTAGCGGGGGGCAGAATGAGCAGTTCTTC.

J is TRBJ2-6 and V is TRBV29-1; the match to TRBD1 covers 7 bases. V was pared by 6 bases and J by 4 bases, with 0 bases of the junction left unmatched. CDR3 length: 12 residues. Germline V gene data show CDR1 as SQVTM and CDR2 as ANQGSEA. The CDR3 protein is CSVDRGANVLTF. CDR3 in DNA: TGCAGCGTGGACAGGGGGGCCAACGTCCTGACTTTC.

The chain joins TRBV28 to TRBJ1-4; D gene unclear. Germline V lookup: CDR1 MDHEN, CDR2 SYDVKM. Trimming pared 2 bases from V and 14 bases from J, leaving 18 bases between. The CDR3 consists of 14 residues. The CDR3 bases are TGTGCCAGCAGTTTAAGTACCCCGGCTGGTTCCCTGTTTTTT. Translation gives CASSLSTPAGSLFF.

The rearrangement links TRBV18 to TRBJ1-2; no clear D. Germline CDR1 KGHSH, CDR2 LQKENI. Trimming cost V 4 bases and J 1 base, with 10 bases left between them. The CDR3 is made up of 14 amino acids. CDR3 nucleotide sequence: TGTGCCAGCTCACAAGGGCCCTATAACTATGGCTACACCTTC. Amino acid sequence: CASSQGPYNYGYTF. Variable domain in full (rest from reference TRBV18 and TRBJ1-2): NAGVMQNPRHLVRRRGQEARLRCSPMKGHSHVYWYRQLPEEGLKFMVYLQKENIIDESGMPKERFSAEFPKEGPSILRIQQVVRGDSAAYFCASSQGPYNYGYTFGSGTRLTVV.

The CDR3 region is CAISESGGPVQETQYF. The CDR3 DNA sequence: TGTGCCATCAGTGAGTCGGGGGGGCCGGTCCAAGAGACCCAGTACTTC. The chain recombines TRBV10-3 with TRBJ2-5; a weak D match, TRBD2 (7 bases). The CDR3 covers 16 residues. Looked up from germline, CDR1 is ENHRY and CDR2 is SYGVKD. V gave up 0 bases and J gave up 1 base, with 12 bases separating them.

The J gene is TRBJ1-5, the V gene TRBV6-5; D is unresolved. Germline CDR1 reads MNHEY; CDR2 reads SVGAGI. The CDR3 sequence is 13 residues long. V lost 5 bases to trimming and J lost 4 bases, with 9 bases between them. The CDR3: CASSQHLNQPQHF. CDR3 bases: TGTGCCAGCAGTCAACACTTAAATCAGCCCCAGCATTTT.

This chain connects TRBV7-8 to TRBJ2-1; tentatively, D is TRBD1 (6 bases). This CDR3 spans 16 amino acids. The germline V gene has CDR1 SGHVS and CDR2 FQNEAQ. The V end was cut by 5 bases, the J end by 5 bases, with 19 bases between. The CDR3 loop reads CASSPQLLKGDNEQFF. The CDR3 region has the DNA TGTGCCAGCAGCCCCCAACTCCTAAAGGGGGACAATGAGCAGTTCTTC.

This chain links TRBV7-2 with TRBJ1-1; the D gene is possibly TRBD1 (5 bases). This CDR3 contains 14 residues. The germline gives CDR1 SGHTA, CDR2 FQGNSA. Between the trimmed V and J ends, which lost 2 bases and 5 bases, there was a span of 12 bases. CDR3 protein: CASSLTAWGTEAFF. The CDR3 nucleotides read TGTGCCAGCAGCTTAACGGCGTGGGGGACTGAAGCTTTCTTT. Supplemented by reference TRBV7-2 and TRBJ1-1, the full variable domain reads GAGVSQSPSNKVTEKGKDVELRCDPISGHTALYWYRQSLGQGLEFLIYFQGNSAPDKSGLPSDRFSAERTGGSVSTLTIQRTQQEDSAVYLCASSLTAWGTEAFFGQGTRLTVV.

The sample holds many counts of this clone. The CDR3 DNA follows: TGTGCCAGCAGCCTACAGCATATGGGGTCAGAGACCCAGTACTTC. As protein: CASSLQHMGSETQYF. The V and J genes are TRBV14 and TRBJ2-5; the D is unclear. This CDR3 has 15 amino acids. The germline V gene has CDR1 SGHDN and CDR2 FVKESK. With 4 bases removed from V and 4 bases from J, the gap between germline ends came to 16 bases.

V gene TRBV30 combines with J gene TRBJ2-7; the match to TRBD2 covers 8 bases. The CDR3 has 14 residues. Germline CDR1 GTSNPN, CDR2 SVGIG (reference sequence). V was pared by 1 base and J by 7 bases, with 9 bases of the junction left unmatched. CDR3 DNA sequence: TGTGCCTGGAGTGCCGTCGGGGGGGTAAGGGAGCAGTACTTC. Protein product: CAWSAVGGVREQYF.

The rearrangement links TRBV18 to TRBJ1-6, with 9 bases matching TRBD1. This CDR3 has 14 amino acids. Germline assignment: CDR1 KGHSH and CDR2 LQKENI. V gave up 5 bases and J gave up 10 bases; unmatched junction bases: 6. The CDR3 coding sequence is TGTGCCAGCTCAGAAGACAGGGGGGGCTCACCCCTCCACTTT. This sequence encodes CASSEDRGGSPLHF.

A single count supports this clone. The chain employs TRBV27 and TRBJ1-2; D may be TRBD1 (6 bases). From germline, CDR1 is MNHEY and CDR2 SMNVEV (reference sequence). The CDR3 length is 15 residues. Trimming cost V 2 bases and J 3 bases, with 13 bases left between them. In DNA, the CDR3 is TGTGCCAGCAGTTTAATGGGGGCTGGGCACTATGGCTACACCTTC. This translates into CASSLMGAGHYGYTF.

This chain links TRBV7-8 with TRBJ2-1, with 9 positions matching TRBD2. The length of the CDR3 is 18 residues. V trimming: 3 bases; J trimming: 4 bases; junction bases outside the gene matches: 13. Germline CDR1 is SGHVS and CDR2 is FQNEAQ. The CDR3 region has the DNA TGTGCCAGCAGCTTCAGCGCGGCCCCTAGCGGGGTATACAATGAGCAGTTCTTC. Protein: CASSFSAAPSGVYNEQFF.

This chain links TRBV7-9 with TRBJ1-2, with D perhaps TRBD1 (6 bases). Germline V gene data show CDR1 as SEHNR and CDR2 as FQNEAQ (reference sequence). V was cut by 0 bases and J by 4 bases, with 15 bases left in between. The CDR3 consists of 16 residues. CDR3 coding DNA: TGTGCCAGCAGCTTAGCAAACTCGGGACACGTCTATGGCTACACCTTC. Translated, it gives CASSLANSGHVYGYTF.

V and J are TRBV7-9 and TRBJ1-2, with 8 bases fitting TRBD1. V was pared by 1 base and J by 3 bases, with 4 bases of the junction left unmatched. The CDR3 sequence is 15 residues long. CDR1 and CDR2 from the germline V gene are SEHNR and FQNEAQ (reference sequence). The CDR3 here is CASSLGTGSDYGYTF. The DNA of the CDR3 is TGTGCCAGCAGCTTAGGGACAGGGAGCGACTATGGCTACACCTTC. The full variable domain, its missing parts supplied by reference TRBV7-9 and TRBJ1-2, is DTGVSQNPRHKITKRGQNVTFRCDPISEHNRLYWYRQTLGQGPEFLTYFQNEAQLEKSRLLSDRFSAERPKGSFSTLEIQRTEQGDSAMYLCASSLGTGSDYGYTFGSGTRLTVV.